What follows are 21 T cell receptor beta chains derived from one specimen sequenced in a study of Ad26.COV2.S vaccination and SARS-CoV-2 variants. Method: immunoSEQ multiplex PCR; TCRdb's copy keeps in-frame clones and lacks some. The sample lists fewer than 800,000 clones, around 90% occurring once. Treatment meaning: about 20 received Ad26.COV2.S at low or high dose, single or two shots; about five received placebo; per-sample allocation not given. Specimen acquisition occurred on day 63 following the initial vaccine or placebo injection. The starting material was peripheral blood, obtained in a trial of Ad26.COV2.S vaccine versus placebo. The receptors were sampled from a person aged 18-60 years who received the Ad26.COV2.S COVID-19 vaccine or a placebo.

The chain carries TRBV14 and TRBJ2-3; D might be TRBD1 (6 bases). The CDR3 spans 14 residues. The germline CDR1 and CDR2 sequences are SGHDN and FVKESK. V was shortened by 4 bases and J by 3 bases, with 11 bases between the two germline ends. In DNA, the CDR3 is TGTGCCAGCAGCCCGGCCGGGACAACAGATACGCAGTATTTT. It encodes CASSPAGTTDTQYF.

The rearrangement uses TRBV14 and TRBJ2-2; either TRBD1 or TRBD2 may fit D (6 bases each). The CDR3 sequence is 13 residues long. V was shortened by 4 bases and J by 4 bases, with 7 bases between the two germline ends. Germline CDR1 is SGHDN and CDR2 is FVKESK. CDR3 sequence (DNA): TGTGCCAGCAGCCGGGGGGCCACCGGGGAGCTGTTTTTT. Translating gives CASSRGATGELFF.

The chain couples TRBV19 to TRBJ1-5; D gene unclear. The CDR3 extends over 14 amino acids. Per the germline V gene, CDR1 is LNHDA and CDR2 is SQIVND (reference sequence). The ends were cut back, 7 bases at V and 2 bases at J, with 12 bases in the middle. The CDR3 DNA follows: TGTGCCAGTAACGACCCCGGGGGCAATCAGCCCCAGCATTTT. Its protein is CASNDPGGNQPQHF.

This chain joins TRBV7-2 and TRBJ1-2; 7 nucleotides agree with TRBD1. There are 19 residues in the CDR3. Germline trimming cut 5 bases from V and 0 bases from J; bases unmatched to any gene: 18. Germline lookup yields CDR1 SGHTA and CDR2 FQGNSA. CDR3 sequence: CASSQRRHRGQEANYGYTF. The DNA of the CDR3 is TGTGCCAGCAGCCAGAGGCGCCACAGGGGCCAGGAAGCTAACTATGGCTACACCTTC. Complete variable domain (other parts from reference TRBV7-2 and TRBJ1-2): GAGVSQSPSNKVTEKGKDVELRCDPISGHTALYWYRQSLGQGLEFLIYFQGNSAPDKSGLPSDRFSAERTGGSVSTLTIQRTQQEDSAVYLCASSQRRHRGQEANYGYTFGSGTRLTVV.

The V call is TRBV30, the J call TRBJ1-3; D gene ambiguous. V lost 5 bases to trimming and J lost 4 bases, with 12 bases between them. The CDR3 is 13 amino acids. Germline-derived CDR1 and CDR2 are GTSNPN and SVGIG (reference sequence). CDR3 sequence reads: CAWVLVGGNTIYF. CDR3 nucleotides: TGTGCCTGGGTCCTGGTCGGGGGAAACACCATATATTTT.

The V call is TRBV7-2, the J call TRBJ1-5; 9 bases line up with TRBD1. The germline gives CDR1 SGHTA, CDR2 FQGNSA. Trimming cost V 5 bases and J 6 bases; bases outside gene matches: 5. The CDR3 is made up of 14 amino acids. The chain's CDR3 is CASSQDRGGQPQHF. As DNA, the CDR3 is TGTGCCAGCAGCCAAGACAGGGGGGGTCAGCCCCAGCATTTT.

V and J are TRBV7-9 and TRBJ2-1; tentatively, D is TRBD1 (6 bases). Germline loops: CDR1 SEHNR, CDR2 FQNEAQ (reference sequence). The CDR3 loop spans 11 amino acids. V was trimmed by 8 bases and J by 8 bases, leaving 10 bases between them. CDR3 amino acids: CASHRVHEQFF. CDR3 nucleotide sequence: TGTGCCAGCCACAGGGTCCATGAGCAGTTCTTC.

The table lists this clone with a count of one. The chain couples TRBV6-6 to TRBJ1-1; D uncertain. There are 14 residues in the CDR3. The germline CDR1 and CDR2 sequences are MNHNY and SVGAGI (reference sequence). Trimming stripped 2 bases from V and 4 bases from J, with 11 bases between. In DNA form, the CDR3 reads TGTGCCAGCAGTTACGGTGGCAAAGCCACTGAAGCTTTCTTT. Amino acids: CASSYGGKATEAFF.

This chain joins TRBV19 and TRBJ2-1, with TRBD1 as a possible D gene (5 bases). Germline V gives CDR1 LNHDA, CDR2 SQIVND (reference sequence). This CDR3 is 12 amino acids long. Trimming pared 3 bases from V and 9 bases from J, leaving 9 bases between. In DNA form, the CDR3 reads TGTGCCAGTAGTATGGCGCAGGGTGAGCAGTTCTTC. It yields the protein CASSMAQGEQFF.

In its sample, this clone was seen once. The V gene is TRBV19, the J gene TRBJ1-2; D is unresolved. Trimming cost V 6 bases and J 0 bases, with 8 bases left between them. Germline CDR1 LNHDA, CDR2 SQIVND (reference sequence). The CDR3 has 13 amino acids. CDR3 amino acids: CASSRRPNYGYTF. The CDR3 nucleotides are TGTGCCAGTAGCAGGCGTCCTAACTATGGCTACACCTTC.

Only a few counts were recorded for this clone. The chain uses TRBV15 and TRBJ1-2; the D gene is possibly TRBD1 (6 bases). V lost 1 base, J lost 1 base, and 10 bases lay in between. This CDR3 contains 15 residues. The germline V gene has CDR1 LNHNV and CDR2 YYDKDF (reference sequence). CDR3 nucleotides: TGTGCCACCAGCAGAGCTATACAGGGTAACTATGGCTACACCTTC. Encoded protein: CATSRAIQGNYGYTF.

The chain couples TRBV3-1 (or the pseudogene TRBV3-2) to TRBJ1-2; D is perhaps TRBD1 (5 bases). Germline V gene sequence: CDR1 LGHDT, CDR2 YNNKEL (reference sequence). Trimming cost V 6 bases and J 2 bases, with 10 bases left between them. The CDR3 spans 13 residues. In DNA, the CDR3 is TGTGCCAGCAGGGCCGGGACCAACTATGGCTACACCTTC. Protein product: CASRAGTNYGYTF.

The chain has TRBV19 and TRBJ2-1; weak D call: TRBD1 (7 bases). CDR1 and CDR2 (germline): LNHDA, SQIVND (reference sequence). The CDR3 consists of 15 residues. V was trimmed by 5 bases and J by 5 bases, leaving 16 bases between them. The CDR3 coding sequence is TGTGCCAGTAGTCCGGCGGGACAGTTTAACAATGAGCAGTTCTTC. It is translated as CASSPAGQFNNEQFF.

The chain combines TRBV7-2 with TRBJ2-5, with TRBD1 matching 7 bases. V was pared by 0 bases and J by 3 bases, with 7 bases of the junction left unmatched. The germline V gene has CDR1 SGHTA and CDR2 FQGNSA. The CDR3 runs 16 residues. The CDR3 here is CASSLAGTVGEETQYF. The CDR3, as DNA: TGTGCCAGCAGCTTAGCCGGGACAGTAGGAGAAGAGACCCAGTACTTC.

Concerning this clone itself: Other nucleotide sequences in the sample specify the same CDR3. The chain is built from TRBV9 and TRBJ2-1; D gene uncertain. V was trimmed by 0 bases and J by 0 bases, leaving 7 bases between them. CDR3 length equals 15 residues. Germline V gene lookup returns CDR1 SGDLS and CDR2 YYNGEE. The CDR3 nucleotides read TGTGCCAGCAGCGTAGGGACGAGCTCCTACAATGAGCAGTTCTTC. Protein sequence: CASSVGTSSYNEQFF.

This clone came up once. The genes are TRBV9 and TRBJ2-5; the match to TRBD1 covers 9 bases. The V gene's germline CDR1 is SGDLS and CDR2 YYNGEE. V trimming: 0 bases; J trimming: 5 bases; junction bases outside the gene matches: 5. CDR3 length equals 15 residues. CDR3 sequence: CASSVGQGVVETQYF. For the CDR3, the DNA is TGTGCCAGCAGCGTAGGACAGGGGGTCGTGGAGACCCAGTACTTC.

The chain has TRBV4-2 and TRBJ2-3; the match to TRBD2 covers 12 bases. CDR3 size: 20 residues. V was clipped by 0 bases and J by 3 bases; unmatched bases: 13. CDR1 is LGHNA and CDR2 is YNFKEQ in the germline V gene. CDR3 DNA sequence: TGTGCCAGCAGCCAAGATAGCTGGGCTAGCGGGAGGGATGGGACAGATACGCAGTATTTT. Translation: CASSQDSWASGRDGTDTQYF.

The chain employs TRBV2 and TRBJ2-1; the D is unclear. CDR1 and CDR2 from the germline V gene are SNHLY and FYNNEI. The V gene lost 5 bases and the J gene lost 9 bases, with 14 bases spanning the gap. There are 13 residues in the CDR3. The CDR3 sequence: CASSSGRLAEQFF. CDR3 nucleotides: TGTGCCAGCAGTAGTGGCCGGCTCGCTGAGCAGTTCTTC.

This chain joins TRBV10-3 and TRBJ2-2; weak D call: TRBD2 (6 bases). Per the germline V gene, CDR1 is ENHRY and CDR2 is SYGVKD. The CDR3 sequence is 15 residues long. The V gene lost 2 bases and the J gene lost 2 bases, with 9 bases spanning the gap. This CDR3 reads CAISERETNTGELFF. The CDR3 DNA reads TGTGCCATCAGTGAGCGGGAGACAAACACCGGGGAGCTGTTTTTT.

This chain uses TRBV7-9 with TRBJ1-4; 10 bases match TRBD1. In germline, CDR1 is SEHNR, CDR2 FQNEAQ (reference sequence). V lost 1 base and J lost 8; bases outside the gene matches: 7. There are 16 residues in the CDR3. This chain's CDR3 is CASSLGDRGLEEKLFF. The DNA of the CDR3 is TGTGCCAGCAGCTTAGGGGACAGGGGCCTGGAGGAAAAACTGTTTTTT.

The chain joins TRBV6-5 to TRBJ1-1; D might be TRBD1 (6 bases). The CDR3 sequence is 14 residues long. Per germline, CDR1 MNHEY and CDR2 SVGAGI. Trimming removed 6 bases at V and 4 bases at J, with 15 bases between. The CDR3 here is CASSRDTQATEAFF. The DNA for the CDR3 is TGTGCCAGCAGCCGGGACACCCAGGCCACTGAAGCTTTCTTT.